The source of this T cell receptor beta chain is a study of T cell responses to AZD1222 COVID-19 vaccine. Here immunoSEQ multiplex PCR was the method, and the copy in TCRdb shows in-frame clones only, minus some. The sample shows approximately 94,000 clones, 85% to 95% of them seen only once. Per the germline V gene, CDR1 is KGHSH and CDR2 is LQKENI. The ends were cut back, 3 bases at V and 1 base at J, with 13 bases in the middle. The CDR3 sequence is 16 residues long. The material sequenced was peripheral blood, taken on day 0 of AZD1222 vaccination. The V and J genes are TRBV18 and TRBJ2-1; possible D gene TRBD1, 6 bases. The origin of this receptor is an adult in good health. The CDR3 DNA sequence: TGTGCCAGCTCACCGGCCAGGGGCGAATCCTACAATGAGCAGTTCTTC. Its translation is CASSPARGESYNEQFF.